The present entry profiles one TCR beta chain with its context. The antigen is not known. Researchers took RNA transcripts and amplified TCR beta CDR3 regions from them. First-round RT-PCR employed HTBI primers, with a second-round multiplex PCR after it. TCRdb ran MiXCR on the multiplex PCR reads and lists one entry per CDR3 protein. The table includes about 1.1 million distinct CDR3 sequences, about 36% detected once. The data belong to a study of Graves' ophthalmopathy and Graves' hyperthyroidism. Findings of the study overall: Ophthalmopathy progression cases were predicted by the model with roughly 70% sensitivity and less than 85% specificity. Ophthalmopathy versus stable hyperthyroidism: 13-signature model gave around 90% sensitivity, 75% to 83% specificity. Appearing in blood as well were most expanded thyroid clonotypes above 0.001 frequency.

Sample: peripheral blood or thyroid tissue (not recorded which). The receptor was derived from an adult man with Graves' hyperthyroidism.

CDR3 amino acids: CSVGPAGFATEAFF. CDR3 nucleotides: TGCAGCGTTGGACCCGCAGGGTTCGCCACTGAAGCTTTCTTT. The chain uses TRBV29-1 and TRBJ1-1; TRBD1 might be the D (5 bases). CDR3 length: 14 amino acids. The V and J ends lost 4 bases and 4 bases respectively, with 16 bases between them. Germline CDR1 SQVTM, CDR2 ANQGSEA.